Listed below are T cell receptor beta chains from one sample, sequenced in a study of blood T cells in healthy people across ages. TCRdb called the 5' RACE reads again in MiXCR, with one record for every CDR3 protein. The sample lists 780,000 or so distinct CDR3 sequences; 20% to 30% were seen once. These same data were also listed under a study on T cells of mothers and their children.

Sequenced input: blood. The source of these receptors is a boy between 5 and 17 years old in good health. Both conserved end residues are part of each CDR3. Each record gives: J gene, V gene, D gene, clone size, CDR3 DNA, CDR3 protein. The D gene is left open where the match is weak. Expanded clones get a size class; other rows say once, few or many, or leave the size out.

TRBJ2-7 | TRBV12-3/TRBV12-4 | TRBD1 | few | TGTGCCAGCAGTCTCAGGGGGCGCTACGAGCAGTACTTC | CASSLRGRYEQYF
TRBJ2-1 | TRBV3-1 | TRBD1 | - | TGTGCCAGCAGCCAGACAGGGATCAATGAGCAGTTCTTC | CASSQTGINEQFF
TRBJ2-7 | TRBV7-2 | - | few | TGTGCCAGCAGCTTAGGAGACTTCTCCTACGAGCAGTACTTC | CASSLGDFSYEQYF
TRBJ2-1 | TRBV7-6 | - | - | TGTGCCAGCAGCGATAGGACTGAATCCTACAATGAGCAGTTCTTC | CASSDRTESYNEQFF
TRBJ1-6 | TRBV3-1 | - | few | TGTGCCAGCAGCCAGCAGGGGCTGTGGAATTCACCCCTCCACTTT | CASSQQGLWNSPLHF
TRBJ2-4 | TRBV29-1 | - | - | TGCAGCGTTGGGGGGGTTTCGGGCATTCAGTACTTC | CSVGGVSGIQYF
TRBJ2-3 | TRBV28 | - | - | TGTGCCAGCAGTAAACAGGGAACTACAGATACGCAGTATTTT | CASSKQGTTDTQYF
TRBJ2-5 | TRBV28 | TRBD1 | - | TGTGCCAGCAGTTTTGGAACAGGGGAACAAGAGACCCAGTACTTC | CASSFGTGEQETQYF
TRBJ1-1 | TRBV20-1 | - | once | TGCAGTGCCGAGGTGGGAGTTGCGTCGCGGAAAGCTTTCTTT | CSAEVGVASRKAFF
TRBJ2-5 | TRBV12-3/TRBV12-4 | - | few | TGTGCCTGCAGGAGGGACGTGTTGGAGACCCAGTACTTC | CACRRDVLETQYF
TRBJ2-7 | TRBV5-1 | - | few | TGCGCCAGCAGCATCGACGATCTTTCTGAGAACGAGCAGTACTTC | CASSIDDLSENEQYF
TRBJ2-1 | TRBV24-1 | TRBD2 | few | TGTGCCACCAGTGATCCCGTTCTAGCGGCGGGCAATGAGCAGTTCTTC | CATSDPVLAAGNEQFF
TRBJ2-3 | TRBV24-1 | TRBD1 | - | TGTGCCACCAGTAAATGGGTCGGCGCAGGGGGACCAGATACGCAGTATTTT | CATSKWVGAGGPDTQYF
TRBJ2-2 | TRBV4-3 | TRBD1 | - | TGCGCCAGCAGCCACACCCCGACAGGGGGTTACACCGGGGAGCTCTTTTTT | CASSHTPTGGYTGELFF
TRBJ2-5 | TRBV7-2 | - | - | TGTGCCAGCAGCTTTGCCGCGCGTGGGTATGAGCAGTACTTC | CASSFAARGYEQYF
TRBJ2-1 | TRBV28 | TRBD2 | few | TGTGCCAGCAGTTTCCGGACTAGCCGAACTACTCCCCACAATGAGCAGTTCTTC | CASSFRTSRTTPHNEQFF
TRBJ1-2 | TRBV10-3 | TRBD1 | - | TGTGCCATCAGTGGGGGACAGGGCTATGGCTACACCTTC | CAISGGQGYGYTF
TRBJ2-3 | TRBV7-9 | TRBD1 | - | TGTGCCAGCAGCCCCTCCCCAGACAGGGGTTTCACAGATACGCAGTATTTT | CASSPSPDRGFTDTQYF
TRBJ2-7 | TRBV20-1 | - | - | TGCAGTGCTAGAGACCACAGGGAGTCTGTCAACGAGCAGTACTTC | CSARDHRESVNEQYF
TRBJ2-5 | TRBV6-5 | TRBD2 | - | TGTGCCAGCAGCCGCGGGACTAGCGGGAGTTTGACCCAGTACTTC | CASSRGTSGSLTQYF
TRBJ2-5 | TRBV5-5 | TRBD2 | few | TGTGCCAGCAGCTTGGGACTAGCGGGGGGGCAGCGTTCGGAGACCCAGTACTTC | CASSLGLAGGQRSETQYF
TRBJ2-2 | TRBV4-2 | - | - | TGTGCCAGCAGCCAAGGGGACGGCACCGGGGAGCTGTTTTTT | CASSQGDGTGELFF
TRBJ2-3 | TRBV7-2 | - | many | TGTGCCAGCAGCTTAGCCCGCACAGATACGCAGTATTTT | CASSLARTDTQYF
TRBJ2-6 | TRBV28 | - | many | TGTGCCAGCAGTTTAATGGGAGCTGGGGCCAACGTCCTGACTTTC | CASSLMGAGANVLTF
TRBJ2-2 | TRBV4-3 | - | - | TGCGCCAGCAGCCAAGATATTCTGGGCACCGGGGAGCTGTTTTTT | CASSQDILGTGELFF
TRBJ1-1 | TRBV20-1 | - | once | TGCAGGACTGCCTCGGGTCTGAACACTGAAGCTTTCTTT | CRTASGLNTEAFF
TRBJ2-7 | TRBV20-1 | - | few | TGCAGTGCTAGAGAGGGGGAATTGGGTATACACGAGCAGTACTTC | CSAREGELGIHEQYF
TRBJ2-1 | TRBV5-1 | - | - | TGCGCCAGCAGCTTGGGGGCTACTTACAATGAGCAGTTCTTC | CASSLGATYNEQFF
TRBJ2-2 | TRBV7-9 | - | few | TGTGCCAGCAGCCGAGAGGACCTGGGGGCCGGGGAGCTGTTTTTT | CASSREDLGAGELFF
TRBJ2-1 | TRBV12-3/TRBV12-4 | - | once | TGTGCCAGCAGTTTAGCGTATCGCCCTAATGAGCAGTTCTTC | CASSLAYRPNEQFF
TRBJ1-5 | TRBV28 | - | - | TGTGCCAGCAGTTTCCAAGGGGGTGGCAATCAGCCCCAGCATTTT | CASSFQGGGNQPQHF
TRBJ1-1 | TRBV20-1 | - | few | TGCAGTGCTGCCCGGGGGGAGATAAACACTGAAGCTTTCTTT | CSAARGEINTEAFF
TRBJ1-4 | TRBV28 | - | - | TGTGCCAGCAGTCTCCGGACGGATAAACTGTTTTTT | CASSLRTDKLFF
TRBJ2-5 | TRBV2 | - | - | TGTGCCACAGGGGCTGGCCGGCGACAAGAGACCCAGTACTTC | CATGAGRRQETQYF
TRBJ2-5 | TRBV5-1 | - | - | TGCGCCAGCAGCTTGGTCGGCGCGACCCAGTACTTC | CASSLVGATQYF
TRBJ2-2 | TRBV5-1 | - | few | TGCGCCAGCAGCTTGCGATGGGGAGTCGGGGAGCTGTTTTTT | CASSLRWGVGELFF
TRBJ1-5 | TRBV20-1 | - | - | TGCAGTGCCCTTCCAATTGGGGGGTACACAAGTGAGCCCCAGCATTTT | CSALPIGGYTSEPQHF
TRBJ2-7 | TRBV29-1 | - | - | TGCAGCGTTGAATTTGGGAAGGGCCTGAGCGTGGAGCAGTACTTC | CSVEFGKGLSVEQYF
TRBJ2-1 | TRBV7-3 | TRBD2 | - | TGTGCCAGCAGCCCGACTAGCGCAACATACAATGAGCAGTTCTTC | CASSPTSATYNEQFF
TRBJ2-7 | TRBV29-1 | - | - | TGCAGCGCCTGGACACCAACCTACGAGCAGTACTTC | CSAWTPTYEQYF
TRBJ2-5 | TRBV7-8 | TRBD1 | many | TGTGCCAGCAGCTTAGTGCCGGGACAGCGCCAAGAGACCCAGTACTTC | CASSLVPGQRQETQYF
TRBJ2-2 | TRBV29-1 | TRBD2 | - | TGCAGCGTTGAACGGGAGGACACCGGGGAGCTGTTTTTT | CSVEREDTGELFF
TRBJ1-1 | TRBV20-1 | TRBD1 | - | TGCAGTGCTAGGACAGGGGATCGTGAAGCTTTCTTT | CSARTGDREAFF
TRBJ2-1 | TRBV25-1 | - | - | TGTGCCAGCAGTGACCTCTTTGAGCAGTTCTTC | CASSDLFEQFF
TRBJ1-2 | TRBV20-1 | TRBD1 | few | TGCAGACCTTCGGACAGGGACTATGGCTACACCTTC | CRPSDRDYGYTF
TRBJ1-2 | TRBV3-1 | TRBD1 | once | TGTGCCAGCAGCCAAGGGGGACAGGCTGGCTACACCTTC | CASSQGGQAGYTF
TRBJ1-4 | TRBV5-5 | - | many | TGTGCCAGCAGCCCGTACCTTATTGCAACTAATGAAAAACTGTTTTTT | CASSPYLIATNEKLFF
TRBJ2-1 | TRBV7-3 | - | few | TGTGCCAGCAGCTTCCCGGGCGAGAATGAGCAGTTCTTC | CASSFPGENEQFF
TRBJ2-5 | TRBV7-2 | - | few | TGTGCCAGCAGCTTAGAGTCTGGCCTCCAAGAGACCCAGTACTTC | CASSLESGLQETQYF
TRBJ2-2 | TRBV29-1 | - | - | TGCAGCGTTCGACAGAACACCGGGGAGCTGTTTTTT | CSVRQNTGELFF
TRBJ2-1 | TRBV4-1 | TRBD2 | - | TGCGCCAGCAGCCAAGTATGGGCGGGAGAAGGATACAATGAGCAGTTCTTC | CASSQVWAGEGYNEQFF